One sample yielded the 7 T cell receptor beta chains listed below, sequenced in a study of T cell clonality in common variable immunodeficiency. Their antigens are not known. Only in-frame clones appear in the TCRdb table, and some are missing; sequencing was by immunoSEQ multiplex PCR. The profile covers approximately 21,000 clones, none occurring a single time. Study-level findings and limits: Common variable immunodeficiency TCR beta sequences reportedly had fewer deletions and N-nucleotide insertions.

The sequenced sample consisted of peripheral blood mononuclear cells. The source of these receptors is a human donor with common variable immunodeficiency.

The table lists this clone with a few counts. The read is 3 residues too short to cover the CDR3 end, so that end is filled in from the germline J gene. The V call is TRBV19, the J call TRBJ2-3; D may be TRBD1 (6 bases). From germline, CDR1 is LNHDA and CDR2 SQIVND (reference sequence). V was pared by 8 bases and J by 0 bases, with 12 bases between. The CDR3 length is 14 residues. This chain's CDR3 is CASRLQGSTDTQYF. Incomplete CDR3 DNA: TGTGCCAGTCGCCTCCAGGGGAGCACAGATACG.

The sequenced CDR3 bases are TGTGCCAGCTCGCCCCGGGGGACAGGGGATAACCCCTACGAG. Protein: CASSPRGTGDNPYE. In full, the CDR3 is CASSPRGTGDNPYEQYF. The V and J genes are TRBV18 and TRBJ2-7; 10 positions agree with TRBD1. The read falls 3 residues short of the CDR3 end, and the missing part is taken from the germline J gene. The V segment lost 6 bases and the J segment 2 bases; nucleotides outside the gene matches: 13. In germline, CDR1 is KGHSH, CDR2 LQKENI. The CDR3 length is 17 residues.

With respect to this clone: The CDR3 goes on 3 residues after the read ends, and that part is filled in from the germline J gene. The chain combines TRBV7-9 with TRBJ1-4, with 7 bases matching TRBD1. This CDR3 region has 15 residues. CDR1 is SEHNR and CDR2 is FQNEAQ in the germline V gene (reference sequence). V was clipped by 6 bases and J by 3 bases; unmatched bases: 7. CDR3 bases read: TGTGCCAGCAGGTTGACAGGGTACCCTAATGAAAAA. This translates into CASRLTGYPNEK. From start to end, the CDR3 is CASRLTGYPNEKLFF.

As regards this clone: The DNA ends 3 residues before the CDR3 does, and the rest of the CDR3 is filled in from the germline J gene. The genes are TRBV7-2 and TRBJ1-2, with unresolved D. Germline CDR1 SGHTA, CDR2 FQGNSA. The V gene lost 6 bases and the J gene lost 7 bases, with 21 bases spanning the gap. The CDR3 spans 15 residues. The CDR3 here is CASRPWTSHSGGYTF. The CDR3 DNA, read in part, is TGTGCCAGCAGACCATGGACTTCACACAGCGGTGGC.

CDR3 amino acids: CAWSLQYGYTF. CDR3 DNA, as far as it was read: TGTGCCTGGAGTTTACAGTATGGC. The chain joins TRBV30 to TRBJ1-2; D is unclear. The read is 3 residues too short to cover the CDR3 end, so that end is filled in from the germline J gene. Trimming took 2 bases from V and 5 from J, leaving 6 bases between them. Germline assignment: CDR1 GTSNPN and CDR2 SVGIG (reference sequence). The CDR3 totals 11 residues.

On this clone itself: The read gets to within 3 residues of the CDR3 end, and the germline J gene fills in the rest. V is TRBV7-2 and J is TRBJ2-3, with 8 bases matching TRBD2. Germline CDR1 is SGHTA and CDR2 is FQGNSA. The ends lost 2 bases at V and 1 base at J; junction bases unmatched: 2. The CDR3 contains 15 residues. The CDR3 DNA, read in part, is TGTGCCAGCAGCTTAAGCGGGAGCCGCACAGATACG. It specifies CASSLSGSRTDT. The full CDR3 reads CASSLSGSRTDTQYF.

The table lists this clone with a few counts. The read halts 3 residues ahead of the CDR3 end, with the missing end drawn from the germline J gene. This chain links TRBV30 with TRBJ2-5, with 13 bases lining up with TRBD2. V gave up 2 bases and J gave up 5 bases; unmatched junction bases: 5. The CDR3 consists of 15 residues. The germline V gene has CDR1 GTSNPN and CDR2 SVGIG (reference sequence). CDR3 DNA (partial): TGTGCCTGGAGTTTAGGACTAGCGGGAGAGGAGACC. Amino acids: CAWSLGLAGEET. The whole CDR3 sequence is CAWSLGLAGEETQYF.